Listed here are 29 T cell receptor beta chains from one sample, sequenced in a study of human T cells and chemical hapten exposure. From the RACE reads, TCRdb called clonotypes with MiXCR, one entry per CDR3 protein. The profile shows nearly 110,000 distinct CDR3 sequences, 12% of them singletons. Specified time point: pre-sensitization, week 0. Treatment described: therapeutic diphenylcyclopropenone sensitization with weekly scalp DPC. Sequenced here: whole blood, sampled in connection with sensitization to the hapten diphenylcyclopropenone (DPC). These TCRs come from a woman between 45 and 60 years old with alopecia areata. Some clones in this sample may be carry-over from other donors' samples.

A few counts support this clonotype. V and J are TRBV19 and TRBJ1-2, with TRBD1 as a possible D gene (6 bases). Trimming cost V 7 bases and J 0 bases, with 15 bases left between them. This CDR3 is built from 15 residues. Germline values: CDR1 LNHDA, CDR2 SQIVND (reference sequence). In DNA form, the CDR3 reads TGTGCCAGTAAGCGGGCAGGGGATTCTAACTATGGCTACACCTTC. Its translation is CASKRAGDSNYGYTF.

Only a few counts were recorded for this clonotype. This chain links TRBV4-1 with TRBJ2-7; 7 nucleotides align to TRBD1. The CDR3 has 13 amino acids. J lost 6 bases, V lost 0 bases, and 2 bases had no gene match. In germline, CDR1 is MGHRA, CDR2 YSYEKL. The CDR3 is CASSQEGGGEQYF. CDR3 sequence (DNA): TGCGCCAGCAGCCAAGAAGGGGGCGGCGAGCAGTACTTC.

This clonotype showed up just a few times. V and J are TRBV7-6 and TRBJ1-1, with no clear D. CDR1 and CDR2 from the germline V gene are SGHVS and FNYEAQ. The V end was cut by 5 bases, the J end by 0 bases, with 16 bases between. This CDR3 is built from 16 residues. CDR3 sequence reads: CASSPSEPGMNTEAFF. As DNA, the CDR3 is TGTGCCAGCAGCCCCTCCGAGCCGGGAATGAACACTGAAGCTTTCTTT.

J is TRBJ2-1 and V is TRBV5-1; D gene ambiguous. This CDR3 comprises 15 residues. V gave up 0 bases and J gave up 4 bases, with 11 bases separating them. Germline V gene lookup returns CDR1 SGHRS and CDR2 YFSETQ. CDR3 amino acids: CASSLGYYFYNEQFF. DNA of the CDR3: TGCGCCAGCAGCTTGGGATATTACTTTTACAATGAGCAGTTCTTC.

Concerning this clonotype itself: This may come from a read error, since a much larger clone is one base off. The rearrangement uses TRBV7-2 and TRBJ2-7; no definite D call. The germline V and J ends were trimmed by 1 base and 2 bases, with 12 bases remaining between them. The germline V gene has CDR1 SGHTA and CDR2 FQGNSA. The CDR3 contains 15 residues. CDR3 sequence reads: CASSLGLVGTYEQYF. In DNA form, the CDR3 reads TGTGCCAGCAGCTTAGGCTTGGTAGGGACCTACGAGCAGTACTTC.

J is TRBJ2-1 and V is TRBV29-1; 13 bases are a match to TRBD2. V was pared by 7 bases and J by 6 bases, with 3 bases of the junction left unmatched. CDR3 length: 13 residues. CDR1 is SQVTM and CDR2 is ANQGSEA in the germline V gene. CDR3 in DNA: TGCAGCGGTGGACTAGCGGGAGCCAATGAGCAGTTCTTC. It specifies CSGGLAGANEQFF.

In its sample, this clonotype was seen many times. The chain has TRBV9 and TRBJ2-5; 8 bases align to TRBD2. The length of the CDR3 is 16 residues. Germline trimming cut 5 bases from V and 1 base from J; bases unmatched to any gene: 10. Germline V gene lookup returns CDR1 SGDLS and CDR2 YYNGEE. The CDR3 sequence is CASSPTGLAGQETQYF. The CDR3 DNA reads as TGTGCCAGCAGTCCCACCGGGCTAGCGGGCCAAGAGACCCAGTACTTC.

This chain links TRBV7-6 with TRBJ2-2, with TRBD2 identical over 8 bases. With 5 bases clipped from V and 2 bases from J, the junction kept 7 bases outside the gene matches. Per germline, CDR1 SGHVS and CDR2 FNYEAQ. The CDR3 runs to 16 residues. CDR3 protein: CASSRRTSLNTGELFF. CDR3 nucleotides: TGTGCCAGCAGCCGCCGGACTAGCCTAAACACCGGGGAGCTGTTTTTT. Together with reference TRBV7-6 and TRBJ2-2, the CDR3 gives the full variable domain: GAGVSQSPRYKVTKRGQDVALRCDPISGHVSLYWYRQALGQGPEFLTYFNYEAQQDKSGLPNDRFSAERPEGSISTLTIQRTEQRDSAMYRCASSRRTSLNTGELFFGEGSRLTVL.

V usage is TRBV7-9 and J usage is TRBJ2-3; 7 positions agree with TRBD1. The CDR3 extends over 18 amino acids. V gave up 2 bases and J gave up 2 bases; unmatched junction bases: 13. Germline V gene lookup returns CDR1 SEHNR and CDR2 FQNEAQ (reference sequence). CDR3 sequence reads: CASSLKSRRDSYTDTQYF. CDR3 in DNA: TGTGCCAGCAGCTTAAAATCGCGCCGGGACAGCTACACAGATACGCAGTATTTT.

This clonotype was detected many times. The chain employs TRBV4-2 and TRBJ1-1; D unresolved. Per germline, CDR1 LGHNA and CDR2 YNFKEQ. This CDR3 is built from 13 residues. Trimming took 2 bases from V and 5 from J, leaving 9 bases between them. This chain's CDR3 is CASSQRGETEAFF. The CDR3 coding sequence is TGTGCCAGCAGCCAACGTGGGGAGACTGAAGCTTTCTTT.

In this sample, this clonotype turned up many times. The rearrangement links TRBV3-1 to TRBJ2-2; D unclear. CDR3 length: 13 amino acids. Trimming pared 4 bases from V and 5 bases from J, leaving 8 bases between. Germline V gene lookup returns CDR1 LGHDT and CDR2 YNNKEL (reference sequence). Here the CDR3 reads CASSLEATGELFF. The CDR3, as DNA: TGTGCCAGCAGCCTTGAAGCTACCGGGGAGCTGTTTTTT.

The chain uses TRBV18 and TRBJ2-6, with 8 bases lining up with TRBD1. Germline-derived CDR1 and CDR2 are KGHSH and LQKENI. The CDR3 has 19 residues. The junction had 9 bases not matched to a gene; V was cut back by 0 bases and J by 2 bases. DNA of the CDR3: TGTGCCAGCTCACCACCCGGACAGGGAGTAGGTGCTGGGGCCAACGTCCTGACTTTC. Translating gives CASSPPGQGVGAGANVLTF.

This clonotype was counted at least ten times. J is TRBJ2-3 and V is TRBV29-1; possibly TRBD1 for D (5 bases). V dropped 4 bases and J dropped 5 bases, with 13 bases sitting between them. CDR1 and CDR2 (germline): SQVTM, ANQGSEA. The length of the CDR3 is 13 residues. The CDR3 DNA follows: TGCAGCGTTGTAAAGGGTAGGGGAGATACGCAGTATTTT. Protein: CSVVKGRGDTQYF.

In this sample, this clonotype turned up a few times. V and J are TRBV28 and TRBJ1-5; possible D gene TRBD1, 5 bases. Germline values: CDR1 MDHEN, CDR2 SYDVKM. This CDR3 spans 16 amino acids. V lost 4 bases, J lost 1 base, and 14 bases lay in between. The DNA of the CDR3 is TGTGCCAGCAGTTCCCATCGTGGGGGGAGCAATCAGCCCCAGCATTTT. Translating gives CASSSHRGGSNQPQHF.

This clonotype was seen a handful of times. The rearrangement links TRBV28 to TRBJ2-7; the D is unclear. Deletions cut 6 bases from V and 4 bases from J, with 10 bases between. Germline V gene lookup returns CDR1 MDHEN and CDR2 SYDVKM. This CDR3 has 12 residues. The CDR3 protein is CASRGLIYEQYF. The CDR3 DNA sequence: TGTGCCAGCAGGGGCCTCATATACGAGCAGTACTTC.

This clonotype was detected only a few times. This chain links TRBV29-1 with TRBJ2-1; D not resolved. The CDR3 extends over 13 amino acids. Germline CDR1 is SQVTM and CDR2 is ANQGSEA. With 7 bases removed from V and 6 bases from J, the gap between germline ends came to 16 bases. The CDR3 sequence is CSAYRSTGNEQFF. CDR3 coding DNA: TGCAGCGCATATCGATCTACTGGCAATGAGCAGTTCTTC.

This clonotype was seen a few times. CDR3 DNA sequence: TGCAGCGGAACGTGGCGGTTGAACACTGAAGCTTTCTTT. Encoded protein: CSGTWRLNTEAFF. This sequence joins TRBV29-1 and TRBJ1-1; D call uncertain. Germline-derived CDR1 and CDR2 are SQVTM and ANQGSEA. The CDR3 is 13 residues long. Trimming removed 7 bases at V and 0 bases at J, with 12 bases between.

As regards this clonotype: A much more abundant neighbour one base away suggests this may be a read error. The chain is built from TRBV19 and TRBJ2-7, with D perhaps matching TRBD1 (6 bases). CDR1 and CDR2 (germline): LNHDA, SQIVND (reference sequence). The CDR3 is made up of 13 amino acids. The DNA of the CDR3 is TGTGTCAGTAGCATCAGGGGTACCTACGAGCAGTACTTC. Translation gives CVSSIRGTYEQYF.

This clonotype has at least ten counts. The V and J genes are TRBV4-3 and TRBJ2-2, with unresolved D. V shed 0 bases and J shed 6 bases, with 8 bases lying between them. CDR3 length equals 14 residues. The V gene's germline CDR1 is LGHNA and CDR2 YSLEER. Here the CDR3 reads CASSQDWASGELFF. The CDR3 DNA follows: TGCGCCAGCAGCCAAGATTGGGCGTCCGGGGAGCTGTTTTTT.

The table lists this clonotype with many counts. CDR3 bases: TGTGCCAGCAGAGACGGAACCCACGAGCAGTACTTC. It specifies CASRDGTHEQYF. This chain connects TRBV27 to TRBJ2-7; D not resolved. The V gene's germline CDR1 is MNHEY and CDR2 SMNVEV (reference sequence). Trimming cost V 6 bases and J 5 bases, with 11 bases left between them. The CDR3 sequence is 12 residues long.

The rearrangement uses TRBV28 and TRBJ2-4; 9 nucleotides line up with TRBD1. V lost 6 bases and J lost 6; bases outside the gene matches: 6. The CDR3 sequence is 14 residues long. Per germline, CDR1 MDHEN and CDR2 SYDVKM. The DNA for the CDR3 is TGTGCCAGCAGGGAAACAGGGGGCGGAAACATTCAGTACTTC. This gives the protein CASRETGGGNIQYF.

The gene calls are TRBV6-5 and TRBJ2-3; D unresolved. The V and J ends lost 2 bases and 3 bases respectively, with 6 bases between them. Germline V CDR1 and CDR2: MNHEY, SVGAGI. This CDR3 region has 13 residues. The CDR3 nucleotides read TGTGCCAGCAGTTACCCCGGGACAGATACGCAGTATTTT. Its protein product is CASSYPGTDTQYF.

This chain uses TRBV2 with TRBJ1-1; D is uncertain. CDR1 is SNHLY and CDR2 is FYNNEI in the germline V gene. The CDR3 spans 14 residues. V shed 2 bases and J shed 4 bases, with 11 bases lying between them. The CDR3 DNA reads as TGTGCCAGCAGTGAACTCGGCGGCCTCACTGAAGCTTTCTTT. Translating gives CASSELGGLTEAFF.

This clonotype appeared a few times. The chain carries TRBV7-2 and TRBJ1-4; a weak D match, TRBD1 (5 bases). The V gene's germline CDR1 is SGHTA and CDR2 FQGNSA. The CDR3 consists of 14 residues. The V and J ends lost 3 bases and 3 bases respectively, with 8 bases between them. CDR3 bases: TGTGCCAGCAGCTTTCAGGGTTCTAATGAAAAACTGTTTTTT. Amino acids: CASSFQGSNEKLFF.

The rearrangement links TRBV2 to TRBJ2-3, with D hard to call. The length of the CDR3 is 13 residues. Germline V gene lookup returns CDR1 SNHLY and CDR2 FYNNEI. The ends were cut back, 2 bases at V and 7 bases at J, with 10 bases in the middle. The chain's CDR3 is CASSESPDNTQYF. For the CDR3, the DNA is TGTGCCAGCAGTGAAAGTCCGGATAATACGCAGTATTTT.

This clonotype occurred a few times. A read error may produce the germline difference seen at one junction end. The chain uses TRBV2 and TRBJ1-5; D not certain. Germline V lookup: CDR1 SNHLY, CDR2 FYNNEI. This CDR3 is built from 17 residues. The CDR3 spells CASRERPYPYSNQPQHF. The CDR3, as DNA: TGTGCCAGCCGTGAACGACCCTACCCTTATAGCAATCAGCCCCAGCATTTT. The full variable domain, its missing parts supplied by reference TRBV2 and TRBJ1-5, is EPEVTQTPSHQVTQMGQEVILRCVPISNHLYFYWYRQILGQKVEFLVSFYNNEISEKSEIFDDQFSVERPDGSNFTLKIRSTKLEDSAMYFCASRERPYPYSNQPQHFGDGTRLSIL.

V is TRBV2 and J is TRBJ1-1, with 7 positions matching TRBD1. The CDR3 contains 14 residues. Germline V gives CDR1 SNHLY, CDR2 FYNNEI. V shed 2 bases and J 4 bases; nucleotides not matched to a gene: 4. CDR3 nucleotides: TGTGCCAGCAGTGAAAAGACAGGGAGCACTGAAGCTTTCTTT. Encoded protein: CASSEKTGSTEAFF.

This clonotype has only one observation. This clone may be a read error of a much larger clone one base away. The chain employs TRBV7-6 and TRBJ2-7; TRBD1 agrees at 7 bases. Germline CDR1 is SGHVS and CDR2 is FNYEAQ. V shed 3 bases, J shed 8 bases, and the junction held 7 bases outside the gene matches. There are 13 residues in the CDR3. DNA for the CDR3: TGTGCCAGCAGCTTTGGTCAGGGGGACAAGCAGTACTTC. It yields the protein CASSFGQGDKQYF.

The chain recombines TRBV20-1 with TRBJ2-7; D remains ambiguous. In germline, CDR1 is DFQATT, CDR2 SNEGSKA (reference sequence). Between the trimmed V and J ends, which lost 5 bases and 4 bases, there was a span of 9 bases. The CDR3 has 11 amino acids. For the CDR3, the DNA is TGCAGTGCTTTTCCCCATTACGAGCAGTACTTC. Translation gives CSAFPHYEQYF.